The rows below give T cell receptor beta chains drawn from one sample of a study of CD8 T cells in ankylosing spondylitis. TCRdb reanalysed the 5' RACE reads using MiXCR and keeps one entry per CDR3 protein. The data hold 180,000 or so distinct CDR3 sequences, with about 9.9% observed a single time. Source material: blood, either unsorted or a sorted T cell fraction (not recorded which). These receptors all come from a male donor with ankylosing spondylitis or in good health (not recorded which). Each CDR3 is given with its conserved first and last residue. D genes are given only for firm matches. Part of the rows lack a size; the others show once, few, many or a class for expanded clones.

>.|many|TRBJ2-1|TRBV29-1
CSVPQGGDEQFF
TGCAGCGTTCCACAGGGCGGGGATGAGCAGTTCTTC
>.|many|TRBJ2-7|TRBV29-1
CSVEGGGYEQYF
TGCAGCGTTGAAGGAGGTGGCTACGAGCAGTACTTC
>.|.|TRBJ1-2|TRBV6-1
CASRATGYYGYTF
TGTGCCAGCAGAGCAACAGGGTATTATGGCTACACCTTC
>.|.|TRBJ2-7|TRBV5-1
CASSLVGSTYEQYF
TGCGCCAGCAGCTTGGTGGGTAGTACCTACGAGCAGTACTTC
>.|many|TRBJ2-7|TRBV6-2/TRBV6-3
CAAWDGLYEQYF
TGTGCCGCTTGGGACGGATTATACGAGCAGTACTTC
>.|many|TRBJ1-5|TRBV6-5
CASSPGSQPQHF
TGTGCCAGCAGCCCCGGGAGCCAGCCCCAGCATTTT
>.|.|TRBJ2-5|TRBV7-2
CASSLEGFGTQYF
TGTGCCAGCAGCTTAGAGGGGTTTGGGACCCAGTACTTC
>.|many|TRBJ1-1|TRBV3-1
CASSPPRGNTEAFF
TGTGCCAGCAGCCCTCCCAGGGGAAACACTGAAGCTTTCTTT
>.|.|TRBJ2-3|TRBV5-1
CASSLDAFTDTQYF
TGCGCCAGCAGCCTGGACGCCTTTACAGATACGCAGTATTTT
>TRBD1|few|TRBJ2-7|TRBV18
CASSPLTGVGLYEQYF
TGTGCCAGCTCACCACTGACAGGGGTTGGTCTATACGAGCAGTACTTC
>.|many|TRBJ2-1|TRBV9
CASSVGESEWYNEQFF
TGTGCCAGCAGCGTAGGGGAGTCGGAATGGTACAATGAGCAGTTCTTC
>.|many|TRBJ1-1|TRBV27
CASSPRRDGPSEAFF
TGTGCCAGCAGTCCACGCCGGGACGGTCCGTCAGAAGCTTTCTTT
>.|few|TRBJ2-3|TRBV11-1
CASHPPGETRLTTDTQYF
TGTGCCAGCCATCCCCCTGGGGAGACCCGGTTGACCACAGATACGCAGTATTTT
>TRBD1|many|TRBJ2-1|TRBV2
CASSVRTGGSYNEQFF
TGTGCCAGCAGTGTCCGGACAGGGGGCTCCTACAATGAGCAGTTCTTC
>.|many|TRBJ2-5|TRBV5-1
CASSPTGQGVRETQYF
TGCGCCAGCAGCCCCACCGGGCAGGGAGTAAGGGAGACCCAGTACTTC
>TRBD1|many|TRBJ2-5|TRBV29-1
CSERTGKETQYF
TGCAGCGAACGGACAGGGAAAGAGACCCAGTACTTC
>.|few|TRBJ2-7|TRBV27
CASSLSPSAYEQYF
TGTGCCAGCAGTTTAAGTCCTAGCGCATACGAGCAGTACTTC
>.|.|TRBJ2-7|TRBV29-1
CSVEVGLVDEQYF
TGCAGCGTTGAAGTGGGGCTAGTCGACGAGCAGTACTTC
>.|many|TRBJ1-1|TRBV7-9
CASSRKKGGDTEAFF
TGTGCCAGCAGCCGCAAAAAAGGGGGGGACACTGAAGCTTTCTTT
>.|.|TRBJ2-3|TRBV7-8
CASSSGDLADTQYF
TGTGCCAGCAGCTCCGGGGACCTGGCAGATACGCAGTATTTT
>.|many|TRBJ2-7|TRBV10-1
CASSGGRSDYEQYF
TGCGCCAGCAGTGGGGGGAGGTCAGACTACGAGCAGTACTTC
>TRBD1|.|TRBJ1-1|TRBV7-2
CASSKGGQGMNTEAFF
TGTGCCAGCAGCAAAGGCGGACAGGGGATGAACACTGAAGCTTTCTTT
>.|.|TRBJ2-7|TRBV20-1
CSARVVISCSYEQYF
TGCAGTGCTAGAGTGGTGATTTCATGCTCCTACGAGCAGTACTTC
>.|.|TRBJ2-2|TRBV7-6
CASSLLPGELFF
TGTGCCAGCAGCCTCCTTCCCGGGGAGCTGTTTTTT
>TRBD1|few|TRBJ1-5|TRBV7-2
CASSIYRGLNSNQPQHF
TGTGCCAGCAGCATTTACAGGGGACTAAATAGCAATCAGCCCCAGCATTTT
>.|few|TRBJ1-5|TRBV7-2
CASSQGVGAQHF
TGTGCCAGCAGCCAAGGGGTGGGGGCCCAGCATTTT